Listed below are T cell receptor beta chains from one sample, sequenced in a study of OX40 agonist ivuxolimab in advanced cancers. The protocol was immunoSEQ multiplex PCR, while the TCRdb copy is restricted to in-frame clones and leaves out a portion. The sample shows 50,000 to 80,000 clones, less than 95% of them seen only once. Specimen: CD4+ or CD8+ T cells sorted from blood, collected in a trial of the OX40 agonist ivuxolimab. The receptor source for this set is an adult with an advanced solid tumor such as melanoma, head and neck, liver or kidney cancer. Each CDR3 is given with its conserved first and last residue. D genes are given only for firm matches. Clone sizes are given selectively: once, few, many, or a class where the clone is expanded.

V,D,size,J,DNA,CDR3
TRBV5-1,NA,NA,TRBJ1-1,TGCGCCAGCAGCTCCCAGGGAGGCACTGAAGCTTTCTTT,CASSSQGGTEAFF
TRBV6-1,TRBD2,NA,TRBJ2-1,TGTGCCAGCAGTGAACCCCGACTAGCGGGAGGAGGTTACAATGAGCAGTTCTTC,CASSEPRLAGGGYNEQFF
TRBV19,NA,NA,TRBJ1-1,TGTGCCAGTATTCAGGGTTTTGGCACTGAAGCTTTCTTT,CASIQGFGTEAFF
TRBV7-2,NA,NA,TRBJ2-7,TGTGCCAGCAGCTTACCCGTAAACGAGCAGTACTTC,CASSLPVNEQYF
TRBV10-3,NA,NA,TRBJ1-2,TGTGCCATCAGTGGTGGGGGGTCGGATGGCTACACCTTC,CAISGGGSDGYTF
TRBV7-2,NA,once,TRBJ1-2,TGTGCCAGCAGCTTACAGGGACAAGACTATGGCTACACCTTC,CASSLQGQDYGYTF
TRBV9,NA,NA,TRBJ1-2,TGTGCCAGCAGCCCCACGGCCGCCCCTATGCCGTATGGCTACACCTTC,CASSPTAAPMPYGYTF
TRBV27,TRBD2,NA,TRBJ2-7,TGTGCCAGCCGAAGGGTAAGGAGCGGGAGGGTCGGCGAGCAGTACTTC,CASRRVRSGRVGEQYF
TRBV7-2,NA,NA,TRBJ2-3,TGTGCCAGCAGCCCACAGGGCTCTAGCACAGATACGCAGTATTTT,CASSPQGSSTDTQYF
TRBV10-3,NA,NA,TRBJ2-7,TGTGCCGTCGAATCGGGGGACGAGCAGTACTTC,CAVESGDEQYF
TRBV10-3,TRBD2,NA,TRBJ2-1,TGTGCCATCAGTGACGCGCGGGAGGGATATGAGCAGTTCTTC,CAISDAREGYEQFF
TRBV5-1,NA,once,TRBJ2-5,TGCGCCAGCTCGGGTCCGCAGACGGAGACCCAGTACTTC,CASSGPQTETQYF
TRBV4-3,NA,once,TRBJ2-5,TGCGCCAGCAGCCAAGATCGTCGCGGACAAGAGACCCAGTACTTC,CASSQDRRGQETQYF
TRBV18,TRBD1,once,TRBJ2-7,TGTGCCAGCTCACCCCGAGGACAGGACTCCTACGAGCAGTACTTC,CASSPRGQDSYEQYF
TRBV7-2,NA,NA,TRBJ2-7,TGTGCCAGCAGCGCCACCGGGACATCCGTCTACGAGCAGTACTTC,CASSATGTSVYEQYF
TRBV15,TRBD2,NA,TRBJ2-7,TGTGCCACCAGCATCGCGGGGGGCGCCTACGAGCAGTACTTC,CATSIAGGAYEQYF
TRBV18,NA,NA,TRBJ1-1,TGTGCCAGCTCACCCCGGGGCGGGTCGGACACTGAAGCTTTCTTT,CASSPRGGSDTEAFF
TRBV28,TRBD1,NA,TRBJ1-2,TGTGCCAGCACGGGTGGGACAGCCGATCTCTATGGCTACACCTTC,CASTGGTADLYGYTF
TRBV9,NA,few,TRBJ2-5,TGTGCCAGCAGCAAGAGAGCAGGGGGGGAGACCCAGTACTTC,CASSKRAGGETQYF
TRBV19,NA,NA,TRBJ1-5,TGTGCCAGTAGTATAGGGTGGAAGGCCGCGAATCAGCCCCAGCATTTT,CASSIGWKAANQPQHF
TRBV7-2,NA,NA,TRBJ2-1,TGTGCCAGCAGCCCGACCGACGTTGAGCAGTTCTTC,CASSPTDVEQFF
TRBV19,TRBD1,NA,TRBJ1-3,TGTGCCAGTAGTGGGAGGACAGGAGTCTCTGGAAACACCATATATTTT,CASSGRTGVSGNTIYF
TRBV2,NA,NA,TRBJ1-1,TGTGCCAGCAGCAGCCTCGGGACCACTGAAGCTTTCTTT,CASSSLGTTEAFF
TRBV5-1,TRBD2,NA,TRBJ2-3,TGCGCCAGCTCACCGGGACTAGCGGGAACAGATACGCAGTATTTT,CASSPGLAGTDTQYF